This T cell receptor beta chain was retrieved from a study of shared clonotypes between healthy human individuals (dated by TCRdb to the early 2020s). About the investigation overall: The cohort comprised a couple of women and a few men aged 18 to 49 years. Blood TCR repertoires of several healthy adults were deeply sequenced to estimate repertoire size and the extent of clonotype sharing between individuals. For each donor, CD4 naive and CD4 memory were each given three plates, CD8 naive was given two plates, and CD8 memory was given one plate. Leukapheresis yielded between about 0.9 and 10 billion PBMCs per donor. Different laboratories and diverse techniques were used to prepare libraries and sequence TCR repertoires, to increase sequencing depth and limit assay-specific biases.

Using the deep immunoSEQ assay, TCR CDR3 regions were amplified from genomic DNA by multiplex PCR. Extracted genomic DNA from each cell subset was spread evenly across all wells of several immunoSEQ 96-well plates, with each plate serving as a replicate. For sorted subsets, about 220 ng of genomic DNA, equivalent to some 30,000 T cell genomes, went into each replicate PCR. Purified libraries were quantified with a Qubit 3.0 fluorometer, sized on a Bioanalyzer 2100, and re-quantified with the KAPA Library Quantification kit. Each immunoSEQ 96-well plate was sequenced on its own single-read 150-cycle Illumina NextSeq 550 flow cell. Processing in the source paper ran as follows. Because the immunoSEQ output included only junctional sequences and no quality scores, the filtering could not be the same as the filtering used for full-length reads. To assign V/J genes and CDR3, sequences were annotated against IMGT germline references using PyIR, a Python wrapper for IgBLAST v1.9. Reads were removed for weak V/J assignments (E-value above 1e-6), missing CDR3, stop codons, out-of-frame junctions, or ambiguous translated residues. V3J clonotypes were defined as sequences sharing the same inferred V gene, J gene, and CDR3 amino acid sequence. The percentage overlap between two repertoires was calculated by dividing the number of shared unique clonotypes by the size of the smaller repertoire. Repertoire richness was assessed with RTK rarefaction, the Chao1 estimator, and Recon v2.1 estimates of unobserved clonotypes. For all TCRbeta clonotypes obtained by the gDNA method from several donors, generation probabilities were computed with OLGA. The clones in this table, taken by TCRdb from immuneACCESS, are in-frame only. Not every clone is retained; where verified, under half of the shortfall comes from an unresolved V gene, and the cause of the rest is unknown. D and trimming were read from the DNA, whereas the V and J calls and clone size are those reported in that table. The sample table contains around 2,000,000 clones; only one count was recorded for approximately 94% of them. Clones ranked in the top ten supply approximately 1.2% of the sample.

Of note for this clone: This receptor's antigen is unknown. Base qualities were left out, and no much larger clone turns up one base away.

V loses 1 base of germline sequence and J loses 4 bases, and the interval between the two ends is 11 bases. From its cysteine to its phenylalanine, the CDR3 spans 15 amino acids. The DNA shown is the 45-base CDR3, in frame from base 1. From the germline V gene, CDR1 is MGHRA and CDR2 is YSYEKL. Overall study outcomes, separate from this receptor: Across a handful of donors, approximately 5% of naive CD4, 3.5% of naive CD8, approximately 2.5% of memory CD4, and about 0.4% of memory CD8 clonotypes were shared. Naive subsets generally had larger estimated clonotype richness than memory subsets. Only blood was sampled, and tissue TCR repertoires likely differ from those in blood. Compared with non-shared clonotypes, the clonotypes found in all four sorted-subset donors had higher generation probabilities. Pairwise subsampling led to the expectation that sequencing depth would affect the degree of clonotype sharing among donors. Because the study included only a small number of donors, the genetic and exposure-history diversity represented was limited. Even with the large sequencing depth, rarefaction of the sorted-subset datasets indicated that sequencing was incomplete.

CD8 naive samples were obtained by positive selection for CCR7 among CD45RO-negative cells, yielding a CD45RA+CCR7+ population from which TemRA cells were excluded. The donors were healthy, HIV-negative adults with no recently reported acute infections or vaccinations. All donors were Caucasian adults living in Nashville, Tennessee, USA. Blood was obtained by leukapheresis, after which PBMCs were separated by Ficoll-Histopaque density gradient centrifugation and cryopreserved in liquid nitrogen vapor phase. Purity and quantity of every magnetically sorted T cell population were checked by analytical flow cytometry. Genomic DNA was isolated from every sorted fraction and measured by UV absorbance on a Nanodrop 2000c.

The TCR sequence derives from a man aged 18 to 35 in good health. The sample consisted of naive CD8+ T cells sorted from blood. The sample's cell subset or site label is to be understood as: CD45RA+CCR7+. The chain is made from TRBV4-1 and TRBJ1-5, with no D gene named confidently. The encoded CDR3 is CASSQVMGLNQPQHF. The nucleotide sequence reads as follows: TGCGCCAGCAGCCAAGTAATGGGTTTGAATCAGCCCCAGCATTTT.